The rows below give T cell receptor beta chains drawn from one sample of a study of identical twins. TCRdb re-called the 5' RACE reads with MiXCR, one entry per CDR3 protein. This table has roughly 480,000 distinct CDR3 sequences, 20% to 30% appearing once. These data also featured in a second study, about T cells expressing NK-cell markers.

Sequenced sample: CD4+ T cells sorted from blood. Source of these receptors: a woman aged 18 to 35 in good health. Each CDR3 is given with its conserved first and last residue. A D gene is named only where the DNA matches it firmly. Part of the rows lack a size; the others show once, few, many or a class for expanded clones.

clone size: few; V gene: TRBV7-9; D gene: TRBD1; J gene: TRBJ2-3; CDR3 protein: CASSLRQGSSPYTQYF; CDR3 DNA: TGTGCCAGCAGCCTGCGACAGGGCAGTAGCCCCTATACGCAGTATTTT
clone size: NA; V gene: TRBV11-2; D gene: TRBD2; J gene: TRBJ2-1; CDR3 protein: CASSIGAGRSNEQFF; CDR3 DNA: TGTGCCAGCAGCATAGGGGCCGGGAGGAGTAATGAGCAGTTCTTC
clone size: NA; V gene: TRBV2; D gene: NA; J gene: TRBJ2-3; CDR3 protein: CASSGDRTDTQYF; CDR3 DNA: TGTGCCAGCAGTGGAGATCGCACAGATACGCAGTATTTT
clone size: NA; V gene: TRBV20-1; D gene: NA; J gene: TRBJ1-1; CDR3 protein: CSATDVRTEAFF; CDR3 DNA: TGCAGTGCTACCGACGTGAGAACTGAAGCTTTCTTT
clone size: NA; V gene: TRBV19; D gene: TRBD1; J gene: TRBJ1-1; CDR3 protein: CASTQGQGRGMNTEAFF; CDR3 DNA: TGTGCCAGTACCCAGGGACAGGGGCGTGGAATGAACACTGAAGCTTTCTTT
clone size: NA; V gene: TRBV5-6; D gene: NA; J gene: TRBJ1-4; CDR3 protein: CASSPRAGEDEKLFF; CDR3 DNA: TGTGCCAGCAGCCCCCGCGCGGGTGAGGATGAAAAACTGTTTTTT
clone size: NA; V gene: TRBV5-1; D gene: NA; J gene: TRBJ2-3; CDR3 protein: CASSLIPGHTSTDTQYF; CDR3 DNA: TGCGCCAGCAGCTTGATTCCGGGACACACTAGCACAGATACGCAGTATTTT
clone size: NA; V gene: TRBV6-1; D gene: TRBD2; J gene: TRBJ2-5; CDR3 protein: CASSRGSGGARETQYF; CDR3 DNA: TGTGCCAGCAGTCGAGGTAGCGGGGGGGCCAGGGAGACCCAGTACTTC
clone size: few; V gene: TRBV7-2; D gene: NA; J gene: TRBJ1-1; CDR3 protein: CASKGGQLNTEAFF; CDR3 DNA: TGTGCCAGCAAGGGGGGACAATTGAACACTGAAGCTTTCTTT
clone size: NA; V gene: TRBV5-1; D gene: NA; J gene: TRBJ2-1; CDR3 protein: CASSLVDLPPYNEQFF; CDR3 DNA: TGCGCCAGCAGCTTGGTCGATCTACCCCCGTACAATGAGCAGTTCTTC
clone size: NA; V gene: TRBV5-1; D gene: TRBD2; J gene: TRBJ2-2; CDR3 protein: CASGTSGSRTGELFF; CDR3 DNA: TGCGCCAGCGGTACTAGCGGGAGTCGGACCGGGGAGCTGTTTTTT
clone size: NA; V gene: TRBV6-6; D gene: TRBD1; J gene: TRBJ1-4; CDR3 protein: CATRGSNEKLFF; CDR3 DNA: TGTGCCACCAGGGGGTCTAATGAAAAACTGTTTTTT
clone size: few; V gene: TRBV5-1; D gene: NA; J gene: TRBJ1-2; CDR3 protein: CASSPPGAGFISSYTF; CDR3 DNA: TGCGCCAGCAGCCCCCCCGGAGCGGGGTTTATCTCTTCCTACACCTTC
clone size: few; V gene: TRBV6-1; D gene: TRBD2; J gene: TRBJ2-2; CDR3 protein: CASKIGTSGSSGELFF; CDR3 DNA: TGTGCCAGCAAAATCGGGACTAGCGGGAGTTCGGGGGAGCTGTTTTTT
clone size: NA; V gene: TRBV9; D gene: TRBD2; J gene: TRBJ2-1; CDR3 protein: CASSVPPSGSSYNEQFF; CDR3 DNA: TGTGCCAGCAGCGTACCCCCTAGCGGTAGCTCCTACAATGAGCAGTTCTTC
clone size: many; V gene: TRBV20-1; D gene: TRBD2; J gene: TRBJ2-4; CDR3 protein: CSARTSGSSKNIQYF; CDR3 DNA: TGCAGTGCCAGAACTAGCGGGAGCTCCAAAAACATTCAGTACTTC